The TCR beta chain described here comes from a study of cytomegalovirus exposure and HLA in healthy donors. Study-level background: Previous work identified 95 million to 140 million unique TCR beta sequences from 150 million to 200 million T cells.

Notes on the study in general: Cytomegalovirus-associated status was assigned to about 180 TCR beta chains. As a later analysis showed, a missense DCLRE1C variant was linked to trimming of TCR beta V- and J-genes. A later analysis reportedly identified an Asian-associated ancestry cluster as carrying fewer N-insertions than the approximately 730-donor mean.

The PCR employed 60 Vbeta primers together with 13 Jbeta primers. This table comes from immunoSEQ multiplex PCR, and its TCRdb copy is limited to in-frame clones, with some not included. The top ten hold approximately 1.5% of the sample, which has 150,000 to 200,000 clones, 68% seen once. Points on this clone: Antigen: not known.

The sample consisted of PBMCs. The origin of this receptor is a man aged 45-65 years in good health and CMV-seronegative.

CDR3 loop: CAISGGQGGNQPQHF. The CDR3 coding sequence is TGTGCCATCAGTGGAGGACAGGGCGGCAATCAGCCCCAGCATTTT. V is TRBV10-3 and J is TRBJ1-5; 8 bases are shared with TRBD1. The ends lost 4 bases at V and 2 bases at J; junction bases unmatched: 4. Germline lookup yields CDR1 ENHRY and CDR2 SYGVKD. The CDR3 is 15 residues long.